This T cell receptor (beta chain) was observed in a study of cytomegalovirus exposure and HLA in healthy donors. The wider study: About 80 million unique TCRs from HLA-typed donors were held in an early data release.

General observations from the study: Altogether, some 170 TCR beta chains were recorded as cytomegalovirus-associated. Serostatus for CMV was the only available immune exposure information.

In the PCR, 60 Vbeta and 13 Jbeta primers were used. Per the authors' pipeline: Later work found approximately 87 million unique TCR beta chains, with roughly 11 million shared. Assay used: immunoSEQ multiplex PCR; TCRdb lists only in-frame clones, some missing. V and J calls and clone size are copied from that table; D and trimming were computed from the DNA. This listing includes 80,000 to 100,000 clones. With respect to this clone: Antigen specificity is unknown.

Germline V lookup: CDR1 WNHNN, CDR2 SYGVQD (reference sequence). This CDR3 has 15 amino acids. V gave up 6 bases and J gave up 0 bases; unmatched junction bases: 5. Sequenced: PBMCs. The chain is built from TRBV10-1 and TRBJ2-1; 7 nucleotides agree with TRBD1. The clonotype comes from a woman in her twenties or thirties in good health and CMV-seronegative. CDR3: CASSPGTDSYNEQFF. In DNA, the CDR3 is TGCGCCAGCAGCCCCGGGACAGACTCCTACAATGAGCAGTTCTTC.